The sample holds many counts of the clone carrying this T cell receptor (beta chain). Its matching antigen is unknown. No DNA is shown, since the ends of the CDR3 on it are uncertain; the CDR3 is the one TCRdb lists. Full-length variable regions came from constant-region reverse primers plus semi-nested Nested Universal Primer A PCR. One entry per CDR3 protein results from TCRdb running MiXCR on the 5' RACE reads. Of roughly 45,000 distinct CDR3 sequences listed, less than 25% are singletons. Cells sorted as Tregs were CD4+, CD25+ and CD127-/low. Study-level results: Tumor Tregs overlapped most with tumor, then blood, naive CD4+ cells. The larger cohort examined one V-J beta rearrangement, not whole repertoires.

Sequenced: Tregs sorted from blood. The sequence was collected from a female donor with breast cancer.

This CDR3 reads CASSSSALYSNQPQHF. This chain joins TRBV6-6 and TRBJ1-5. The V gene's germline CDR1 is MNHNY and CDR2 SVGAGI (reference sequence). The CDR3 length is 16 residues, termini included.